The entry below describes one TCR beta chain. Its matching antigen is unknown. Deep-level assay runs were performed. TCRdb's table, derived via immunoSEQ multiplex PCR, lists solely in-frame clones and lacks some. Seen here are roughly 170,000 clones, approximately 61% observed once, and the top ten hold more than 9%. The entry originates in a study of shared clonotypes between healthy human individuals. Study background: Samples came from a couple of female and a few male donors aged 18 to 49.

Study results and limitations: Sharing across four donors was seen in 4% to 6.5% of naive CD4 clonotypes. Non-shared clonotypes were found to have lower generation probabilities than the clonotypes that were shared by all four of the sorted-subset donors.

The sequenced material came from memory CD4+ T cells sorted from blood. Subset specified: CD45RA-negative fraction. This sequence originates from a man aged 25-45 years in good health.

In DNA form, the CDR3 reads TGTGCCTGGAGTGTAGGGCAGGGAGGAGAGACCCAGTACTTC. Its protein is CAWSVGQGGETQYF. The genes are TRBV30 and TRBJ2-5; perhaps TRBD2 as D (6 bases). The CDR3 covers 14 residues. The germline V gene encodes CDR1 GTSNPN and CDR2 SVGIG (reference sequence). The ends were cut back, 0 bases at V and 4 bases at J, with 12 bases in the middle.